Sequencing of this T cell receptor beta chain was carried out in a study of blood T cell repertoires in COVID-19. Assay used: immunoSEQ multiplex PCR; TCRdb lists only in-frame clones, some missing. In the table there are about 53,000 clones, roughly 85% of which are singletons. V shed 2 bases, J shed 5 bases, and the junction held 5 bases outside the gene matches. The CDR3 has 16 residues. The V gene's germline CDR1 is MNHEY and CDR2 SMNVEV (reference sequence). This clone was seen just once. The sequenced sample was peripheral blood. The clonotype originates from an older man with acute or convalescent COVID-19. The V call is TRBV27, the J call TRBJ2-3; TRBD2 agrees at 12 bases. The CDR3: CASSLLAGGPKDTQYF. DNA for the CDR3: TGTGCCAGCAGTTTACTAGCGGGGGGGCCGAAAGATACGCAGTATTTT.